The T cell receptor (beta chain) described here comes from a study of blood T cells in healthy people across ages. PCR was performed a second time for about 7 to 12 cycles using a sample-barcoded 5' primer and a J-beta primer mix. Using its own MiXCR run on the 5' RACE reads, TCRdb lists one record per CDR3 protein. The sample yields 1.5 million to 2 million distinct CDR3 sequences, around 48% seen once. Trimming removed 0 bases from V and 4 bases from J; junction bases left unmatched: 5. This CDR3 is 16 amino acids long. CDR1 and CDR2 from the germline V gene are MGHRA and YSYEKL. This clonotype was obtained from a woman aged 40 to 50 in good health. Sequencing was carried out using blood. The genes are TRBV4-1 and TRBJ2-1, with TRBD2 identical over 8 bases. The CDR3 is CASSQDWSGGYNEQFF. The CDR3 DNA reads TGCGCCAGCAGCCAAGATTGGAGCGGGGGTTACAATGAGCAGTTCTTC.